The 8 T cell receptor beta chains presented below share a single source sample, sequenced in a study of radiation and T cells in renal cell carcinoma. The method was immunoSEQ multiplex PCR; TCRdb's version includes in-frame clones alone and lacks a portion of them. Here the sample spans about 150,000 clones, roughly 87% being singletons. Indicated time point: blood 2 weeks post-SBRT. Treatment meaning: 15 Gy SBRT to primary tumor, nephrectomy 4 weeks later. The sequences come from blood, collected from a patient whose treatment included radiotherapy and nephrectomy. Receptors originate from a woman in her fifties or sixties with renal cell carcinoma.

The CDR3 DNA sequence: TGTGCCAGCAGCGCCAACACCCAGCCCTACAATGAGCAGTTCTTC. It translates to CASSANTQPYNEQFF. The chain carries TRBV9 and TRBJ2-1; D not certain. This CDR3 has 15 amino acids. V was clipped by 3 bases and J by 2 bases, with 12 bases between them. Germline V lookup: CDR1 SGDLS, CDR2 YYNGEE.

In this sample, this clone turned up a few times. This chain uses TRBV19 with TRBJ1-1; D gene ambiguous. V lost 0 bases and J lost 8, with 10 bases in between. Looked up from germline, CDR1 is LNHDA and CDR2 is SQIVND (reference sequence). The CDR3 runs to 13 residues. This CDR3 is CASSIDRTVEAFF. For the CDR3, the DNA is TGTGCCAGTAGTATAGATCGGACGGTAGAAGCTTTCTTT.

This chain uses TRBV7-9 with TRBJ1-4, with D possibly being TRBD1 (5 bases). The CDR3 is 16 residues long. Germline V gives CDR1 SEHNR, CDR2 FQNEAQ (reference sequence). V was shortened by 3 bases and J by 0 bases, with 11 bases between the two germline ends. CDR3 DNA sequence: TGTGCCAGCAGCTTTGAAGGGGATGCAACTAATGAAAAACTGTTTTTT. Translation: CASSFEGDATNEKLFF.

The J gene is TRBJ1-5, the V gene TRBV2; unclear D gene. Trimming removed 4 bases at V and 1 base at J, with 5 bases between. Germline CDR1 SNHLY, CDR2 FYNNEI. The CDR3 is made up of 13 amino acids. The CDR3 bases are TGTGCCAGCAGTGGCGAGAGCAATCAGCCCCAGCATTTT. Its translation: CASSGESNQPQHF.

The chain couples TRBV15 to TRBJ1-2, with no clear D. V was shortened by 5 bases and J by 0 bases, with 4 bases between the two germline ends. From germline, CDR1 is LNHNV and CDR2 YYDKDF (reference sequence). This CDR3 has 12 residues. The CDR3: CATSSANYGYTF. CDR3 sequence (DNA): TGTGCCACCAGCTCTGCTAACTATGGCTACACCTTC.

The chain combines TRBV2 with TRBJ2-3, with D possibly being TRBD1 (5 bases). Germline V gene data show CDR1 as SNHLY and CDR2 as FYNNEI. The CDR3 extends over 15 amino acids. V lost 3 bases and J 2 bases, leaving 12 bases between the germline ends. This chain's CDR3 is CASSEGLLLTDTQYF. CDR3 in DNA: TGTGCCAGCAGTGAGGGGCTACTTCTCACAGATACGCAGTATTTT.

The chain joins TRBV4-1 to TRBJ2-1; 7 nucleotides match TRBD1. Germline values: CDR1 MGHRA, CDR2 YSYEKL. There are 15 residues in the CDR3. V shed 6 bases and J 5 bases; nucleotides not matched to a gene: 10. In nucleotides, the CDR3 is TGCGCCAGCAGGGCTCCGGGACAGACGAACAATGAGCAGTTCTTC. As protein: CASRAPGQTNNEQFF.

The chain employs TRBV7-8 and TRBJ1-6, with TRBD1 matching over 7 bases. Trimming cost V 5 bases and J 10 bases; bases outside gene matches: 11. CDR1 SGHVS and CDR2 FQNEAQ come from the germline V gene. This CDR3 has 15 residues. Here the CDR3 reads CASSTGQIIGSPLHF. The CDR3 coding sequence is TGTGCCAGCAGCACGGGACAGATAATAGGATCACCCCTCCACTTT.